This TCR beta chain was retrieved from a study of T cells expressing NK-cell markers. For the study at large: Source material for TCR beta repertoires consisted of sorted CD3+CD56+NKG2C+, CD3+CD56+NKG2C- and CD3+CD56-NKG2C+ T cells. Among the eight sequenced donors, seven tested HCMV-seropositive and one tested seronegative. Broader study findings: HCMV specificity was not established for the expanded NKG2C+ T cell clones.

With respect to this clonotype: The antigen remains undetermined.

TCRdb re-called the 5' RACE reads and catalogs CDR3 proteins one per entry, DNA excluded. The table gives around 550,000 distinct CDR3 sequences; the top ten clones make up approximately 3.5% of it. The CDR3 consists of 16 residues. This chain connects TRBV12-3 or TRBV12-4 to TRBJ1-4; TCRdb picks TRBD1, but there is no DNA to check that call. This TCR derives from a man aged 18-30 years in good health. Sequences were obtained from blood T cells: a sorted CD56 or NKG2C T cell subset, CD4+ or CD8+ T cells, or bulk PBMC T cells (not recorded which). This CDR3 is CASNLLGGKANEKLFF.